The rows below give T cell receptor beta chains drawn from one sample of a study of blood T cell repertoires in COVID-19. Sequencing used immunoSEQ multiplex PCR; TCRdb keeps in-frame clones, though not all of them. The table records hundreds of thousands of clones, 75% to 85% of them present only once. Material: peripheral blood. Receptors originate from a woman older than 75 with COVID-19, enrolled during active disease. CDR3s include the opening cysteine and the closing phenylalanine or tryptophan. D genes are given only for firm matches. Only some rows state a clone size, as once, few, many or a class for expanded clones.

D	V	size	J	CDR3	DNA
-	TRBV2	-	TRBJ2-3	CASSEPPSADTQYF	TGTGCCAGCAGTGAACCCCCTAGCGCAGATACGCAGTATTTT
TRBD2	TRBV3-1/TRBV3-2	-	TRBJ2-3	CASSPWTSLTDTQYF	TGTGCCAGCAGCCCTTGGACTAGTTTGACAGATACGCAGTATTTT
-	TRBV5-1	-	TRBJ2-7	CASSPGAARLGEQYF	TGCGCCAGCAGCCCCGGAGCGGCTAGATTGGGCGAGCAGTACTTC
TRBD1	TRBV24-1	-	TRBJ2-1	CATSDSGQGHEQFF	TGTGCCACCAGTGACTCGGGACAGGGTCATGAGCAGTTCTTC
TRBD1	TRBV4-1	-	TRBJ1-1	CASSRQGATEAFF	TGCGCCAGCAGCCGGCAGGGGGCCACTGAAGCTTTCTTT
-	TRBV4-1	once	TRBJ2-7	CASSQGGLRTEQYF	TGCGCCAGCAGCCAAGGGGGACTCCGGACCGAGCAGTACTTC
TRBD1	TRBV28	-	TRBJ1-1	CASSTGTVEAFF	TGTGCCAGCAGCACCGGGACAGTGGAAGCTTTCTTT
-	TRBV28	-	TRBJ1-2	CASGDRSGLPYGYTF	TGTGCCAGCGGCGACCGATCAGGGCTTCCCTATGGCTACACCTTC
-	TRBV24-1	-	TRBJ2-7	CATSPSSYEQYF	TGTGCCACCAGCCCGAGCTCCTACGAGCAGTACTTC
TRBD2	TRBV15	-	TRBJ2-3	CATSRGPTSGRLSTDTQYF	TGTGCCACCAGCAGGGGACCGACTAGCGGGAGACTTAGCACAGATACGCAGTATTTT
TRBD1	TRBV6-5	once	TRBJ1-2	CASRTDRAYGYTF	TGTGCCAGCAGGACTGACAGGGCCTATGGCTACACCTTC
-	TRBV6-5	once	TRBJ1-2	CASNPDRFGGYTF	TGTGCCAGCAACCCCGACAGGTTTGGAGGCTACACCTTC
TRBD1	TRBV3-1/TRBV3-2	-	TRBJ1-3	CASSQPTGTGIQIRNTIYF	TGTGCCAGCAGCCAACCGACCGGGACAGGGATTCAGATTCGCAACACCATATATTTT
-	TRBV5-1	-	TRBJ2-7	CASSLGGPYTYEQYF	TGCGCCAGCAGCTTGGGAGGGCCCTACACCTACGAGCAGTACTTC
-	TRBV19	-	TRBJ2-7	CASSTRRPAAEQYF	TGTGCCAGTAGTACTCGTCGCCCCGCGGCCGAGCAGTACTTC
-	TRBV21-1	-	TRBJ1-4	CARPEFATNEKLFF	TGTGCCAGGCCCGAGTTTGCAACTAATGAAAAACTGTTTTTT
TRBD2	TRBV3-1/TRBV3-2	-	TRBJ2-7	CASSQDPGGSYEQYF	TGTGCCAGCAGCCAAGATCCGGGGGGCTCCTACGAGCAGTACTTC
-	TRBV2	-	TRBJ2-7	CASSERSEQYF	TGTGCCAGCAGTGAGAGGAGCGAGCAGTACTTC